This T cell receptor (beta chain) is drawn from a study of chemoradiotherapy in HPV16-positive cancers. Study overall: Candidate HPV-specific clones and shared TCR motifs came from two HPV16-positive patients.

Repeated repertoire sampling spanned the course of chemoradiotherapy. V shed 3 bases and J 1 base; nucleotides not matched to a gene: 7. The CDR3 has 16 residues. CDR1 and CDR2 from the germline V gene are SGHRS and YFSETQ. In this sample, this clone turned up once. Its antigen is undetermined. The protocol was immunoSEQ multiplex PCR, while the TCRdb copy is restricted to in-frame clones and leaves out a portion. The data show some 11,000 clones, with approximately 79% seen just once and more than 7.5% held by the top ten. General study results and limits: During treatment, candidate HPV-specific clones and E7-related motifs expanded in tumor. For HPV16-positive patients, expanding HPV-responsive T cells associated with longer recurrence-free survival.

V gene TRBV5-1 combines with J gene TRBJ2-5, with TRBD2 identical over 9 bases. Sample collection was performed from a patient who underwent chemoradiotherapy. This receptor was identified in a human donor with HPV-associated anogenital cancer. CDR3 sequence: CASSSSSGTRQETQYF. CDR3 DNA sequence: TGCGCCAGCAGCTCCTCTAGCGGGACCCGCCAAGAGACCCAGTACTTC.